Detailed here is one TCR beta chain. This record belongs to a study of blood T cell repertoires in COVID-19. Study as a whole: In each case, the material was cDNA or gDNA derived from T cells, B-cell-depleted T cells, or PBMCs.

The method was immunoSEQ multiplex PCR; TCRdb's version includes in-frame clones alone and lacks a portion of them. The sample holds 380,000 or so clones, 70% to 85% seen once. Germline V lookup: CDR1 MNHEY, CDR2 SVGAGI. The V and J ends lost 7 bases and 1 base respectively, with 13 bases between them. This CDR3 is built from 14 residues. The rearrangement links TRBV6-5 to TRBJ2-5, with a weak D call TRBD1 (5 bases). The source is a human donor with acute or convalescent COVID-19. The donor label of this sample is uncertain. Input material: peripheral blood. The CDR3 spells CASIAGQFQETQYF. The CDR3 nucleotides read TGTGCCAGCATCGCCGGACAATTCCAAGAGACCCAGTACTTC.